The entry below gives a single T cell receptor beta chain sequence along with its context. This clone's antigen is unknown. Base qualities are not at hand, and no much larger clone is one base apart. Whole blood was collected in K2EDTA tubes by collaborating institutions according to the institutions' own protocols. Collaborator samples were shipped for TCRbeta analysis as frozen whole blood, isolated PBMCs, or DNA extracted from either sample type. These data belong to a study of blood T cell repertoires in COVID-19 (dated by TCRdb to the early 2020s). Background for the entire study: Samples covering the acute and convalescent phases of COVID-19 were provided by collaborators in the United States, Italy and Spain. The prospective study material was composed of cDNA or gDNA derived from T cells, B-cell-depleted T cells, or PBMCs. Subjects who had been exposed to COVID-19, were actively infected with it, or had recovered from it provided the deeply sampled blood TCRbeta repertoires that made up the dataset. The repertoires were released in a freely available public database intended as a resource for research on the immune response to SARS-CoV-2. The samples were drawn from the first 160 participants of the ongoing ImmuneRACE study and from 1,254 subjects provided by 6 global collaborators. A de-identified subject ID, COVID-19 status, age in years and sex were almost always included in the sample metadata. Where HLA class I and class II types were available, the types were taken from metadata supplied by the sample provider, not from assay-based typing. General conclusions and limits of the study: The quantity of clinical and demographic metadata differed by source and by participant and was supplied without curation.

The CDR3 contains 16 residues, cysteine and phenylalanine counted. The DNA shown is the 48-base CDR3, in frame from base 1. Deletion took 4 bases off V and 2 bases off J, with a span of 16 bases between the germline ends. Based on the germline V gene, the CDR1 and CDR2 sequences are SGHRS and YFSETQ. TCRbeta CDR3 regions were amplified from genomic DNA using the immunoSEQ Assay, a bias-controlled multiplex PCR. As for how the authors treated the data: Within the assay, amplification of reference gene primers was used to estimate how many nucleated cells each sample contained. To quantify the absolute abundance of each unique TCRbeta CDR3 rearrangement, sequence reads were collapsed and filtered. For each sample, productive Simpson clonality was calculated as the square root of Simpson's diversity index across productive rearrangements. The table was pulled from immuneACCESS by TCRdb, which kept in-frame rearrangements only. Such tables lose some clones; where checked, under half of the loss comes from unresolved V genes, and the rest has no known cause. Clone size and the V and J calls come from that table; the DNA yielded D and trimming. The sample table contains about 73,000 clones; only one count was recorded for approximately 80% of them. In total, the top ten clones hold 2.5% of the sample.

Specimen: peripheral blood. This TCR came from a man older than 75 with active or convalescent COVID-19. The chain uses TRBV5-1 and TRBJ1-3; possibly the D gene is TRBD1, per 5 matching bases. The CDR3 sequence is CASSLGRVGAGNTIYF. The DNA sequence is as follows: TGCGCCAGCAGCCTGGGACGCGTCGGGGCTGGAAACACCATATATTTT.